A single sample is the source of the 28 T cell receptor beta chains below, sequenced in a study of graft-versus-host responses after intestinal transplantation. This table comes from immunoSEQ multiplex PCR, and its TCRdb copy is limited to in-frame clones, with some not included. Altogether about 20,000 clones are present, around 86% being singletons, with the ten largest covering approximately 49%. The source material was bone marrow, sampled around 120 days after transplant. These receptor sequences come from a human patient who received an intestinal transplant, so some T cells may come from the graft donor.

This chain links TRBV5-5 with TRBJ2-2, with TRBD2 matching over 7 bases. Germline V gene data show CDR1 as SGHKS and CDR2 as YYEKEE (reference sequence). The CDR3 runs 15 residues. The junction had 6 bases not matched to a gene; V was cut back by 4 bases and J by 3 bases. The CDR3 reads CASSQDGLDTGELFF. The CDR3 DNA reads as TGTGCCAGCAGCCAAGATGGACTAGACACCGGGGAGCTGTTTTTT.

V gene TRBV2 combines with J gene TRBJ2-5; 7 nucleotides match TRBD1. The CDR3 extends over 14 amino acids. Germline V gene data show CDR1 as SNHLY and CDR2 as FYNNEI. V shed 4 bases, J shed 5 bases, and the junction held 7 bases outside the gene matches. Here the CDR3 DNA reads TGTGCCAGCAGTGGCCGAACAGGGGTGGAGACCCAGTACTTC. Translating it yields CASSGRTGVETQYF.

This chain links TRBV6-1 with TRBJ1-4; 8 nucleotides agree with TRBD1. CDR3 size: 15 residues. The junction had 3 bases not matched to a gene; V was cut back by 1 base and J by 5 bases. Looked up from germline, CDR1 is MNHNS and CDR2 is SASEGT. CDR3 bases: TGTGCCAGCAGTGAAGAGCCAGGGGGCAATGAAAAACTGTTTTTT. Protein sequence: CASSEEPGGNEKLFF.

The rearrangement joins TRBV9 to TRBJ2-3; 8 nucleotides align to TRBD2. This CDR3 spans 15 amino acids. The V gene end was trimmed by 7 bases and the J gene end by 3 bases; junction bases not matched to a gene: 10. From germline, CDR1 is SGDLS and CDR2 YYNGEE. Here the CDR3 reads CASSYRGGETDTQYF. For the CDR3, the DNA is TGTGCCAGCTCCTATCGGGGGGGAGAGACAGATACGCAGTATTTT.

This clone has only a few counts. The rearrangement uses TRBV11-2 and TRBJ2-7; 7 nucleotides agree with TRBD1. The CDR3 consists of 15 residues. With V trimmed by 3 bases and J by 0 bases, 5 bases remained unmatched. Germline V gene lookup returns CDR1 SGHAT and CDR2 FQNNGV. The CDR3, as DNA: TGTGCCAGCAGCTTCTTTACAGGGGTCTCCTACGAGCAGTACTTC. Translation gives CASSFFTGVSYEQYF.

The genes are TRBV28 and TRBJ2-3; D gene uncertain. The length of the CDR3 is 14 residues. CDR1 is MDHEN and CDR2 is SYDVKM in the germline V gene. With 10 bases removed from V and 3 bases from J, the gap between germline ends came to 17 bases. CDR3: CANPLWAFTDTQYF. The CDR3 DNA reads TGTGCCAACCCCCTCTGGGCCTTTACAGATACGCAGTATTTT.

This chain links TRBV9 with TRBJ1-2; no clear D gene. Trimming removed 7 bases from V and 5 bases from J, with 15 bases in between. This CDR3 comprises 13 residues. The germline gives CDR1 SGDLS, CDR2 YYNGEE. CDR3: CASLFPPPYGYTF. DNA of the CDR3: TGTGCCAGCCTGTTCCCTCCCCCTTATGGCTACACCTTC. The whole variable domain, filled in from reference TRBV9 and TRBJ1-2, reads DSGVTQTPKHLITATGQRVTLRCSPRSGDLSVYWYQQSLDQGLQFLIQYYNGEERAKGNILERFSAQQFPDLHSELNLSSLELGDSALYFCASLFPPPYGYTFGSGTRLTVV.

The chain joins TRBV28 to TRBJ1-1; no definite D call. The CDR3 has 14 residues. Germline values: CDR1 MDHEN, CDR2 SYDVKM. Trimming took off 4 bases at V and 2 bases at J, with 11 bases between the two ends. The CDR3 loop reads CASSYVSRNTEAFF. DNA of the CDR3: TGTGCCAGCAGTTATGTATCACGAAACACTGAAGCTTTCTTT.

The chain carries TRBV18 and TRBJ2-5, with 11 bases matching TRBD1. Germline CDR1 and CDR2: KGHSH and LQKENI. The CDR3 extends over 15 amino acids. The trim removed 3 bases at V and 5 bases at J, leaving 5 bases unmatched. CDR3 loop: CASSPADRGHETQYF. The CDR3 DNA follows: TGTGCCAGCTCACCGGCGGACAGGGGGCATGAGACCCAGTACTTC. The entire variable domain, with the rest obtained from reference TRBV18 and TRBJ2-5, is as follows: NAGVMQNPRHLVRRRGQEARLRCSPMKGHSHVYWYRQLPEEGLKFMVYLQKENIIDESGMPKERFSAEFPKEGPSILRIQQVVRGDSAAYFCASSPADRGHETQYFGPGTRLLVL.

The J gene is TRBJ2-1, the V gene TRBV9; 10 positions match TRBD2. With V trimmed by 0 bases and J by 5 bases, 5 bases remained unmatched. Germline V gives CDR1 SGDLS, CDR2 YYNGEE. The CDR3 has 16 amino acids. The CDR3 sequence: CASSVVPAGGDNEQFF. The DNA for the CDR3 is TGTGCCAGCAGCGTAGTACCAGCGGGAGGGGACAATGAGCAGTTCTTC.

The V and J genes are TRBV5-6 and TRBJ2-7; D is ambiguous. V dropped 4 bases and J dropped 2 bases, with 13 bases sitting between them. Germline CDR1 and CDR2: SGHDT and YYEEEE. The CDR3 spans 14 residues. The CDR3 nucleotides read TGTGCCAGCAGCCCGAACTACGAGACCTACGAGCAGTACTTC. Its protein is CASSPNYETYEQYF.

This clone has more than one count but fewer than ten. The chain uses TRBV5-4 and TRBJ2-7; 7 bases match TRBD1. Germline CDR1 SGHNT, CDR2 YYREEE (reference sequence). The CDR3 runs 14 residues. V was clipped by 3 bases and J by 2 bases; unmatched bases: 5. CDR3 DNA: TGTGCCAGCAGCTCCCGGGACAGCCCCTACGAGCAGTACTTC. Its protein is CASSSRDSPYEQYF.

This chain links TRBV12-5 with TRBJ2-3; TRBD2 might be the D (5 bases). The CDR3 totals 16 residues. CDR1 is LGHNT and CDR2 is FRNRAP in the germline V gene. The V end lost 0 bases, the J end lost 0 bases, and 10 bases lay between the germline ends. The CDR3 bases are TGTGCTAGTGGTTTGGTACTAGGCAGGAGCACAGATACGCAGTATTTT. Amino acids: CASGLVLGRSTDTQYF.

The chain recombines TRBV7-2 with TRBJ2-6; possibly TRBD1 for D (5 bases). V shed 4 bases and J shed 1 base, with 11 bases lying between them. CDR3 length: 16 residues. Germline V gene sequence: CDR1 SGHTA, CDR2 FQGNSA. This chain's CDR3 is CASSSQVQSGANVLTF. The CDR3 DNA reads as TGTGCCAGCAGCTCACAGGTGCAATCTGGGGCCAACGTCCTGACTTTC.

Written as DNA, the CDR3 is TGTGCCAGCAGCCAAGTCTTTTTGTCGGAGAACAGACCGAACACTGAAGCTTTCTTT. It is translated as CASSQVFLSENRPNTEAFF. The rearrangement joins TRBV14 to TRBJ1-1; unclear D gene. Germline V gene lookup returns CDR1 SGHDN and CDR2 FVKESK. There are 19 residues in the CDR3. V was pared by 1 base and J by 1 base, with 22 bases between.

This chain joins TRBV6-6 and TRBJ2-5; 8 bases map to TRBD1. The J call may be mistaken, given a closer DNA end match to TRBJ2-7. The V gene's germline CDR1 is MNHNY and CDR2 SVGAGI (reference sequence). This CDR3 region has 14 residues. This chain's CDR3 is CASSYPQGEDEQYF. The CDR3 DNA reads as TGTGCCAGCAGTTACCCACAGGGGGAAGACGAGCAGTACTTC.

The CDR3 protein is CASSPGGDIQYF. DNA of the CDR3: TGTGCCAGCAGCCCCGGGGGTGACATTCAGTACTTC. V and J are TRBV9 and TRBJ2-4; D might be TRBD2 (6 bases). The length of the CDR3 is 12 residues. CDR1 is SGDLS, CDR2 YYNGEE, per germline. V was pared by 4 bases and J by 8 bases, with 10 bases between.

CDR3: CASSSDPAGNEQFF. The CDR3 DNA is TGTGCCAGCAGCTCGGACCCCGCCGGTAATGAGCAGTTCTTC. The V gene is TRBV11-2, the J gene TRBJ2-1; D gene unclear. Trimming stripped 4 bases from V and 7 bases from J, with 14 bases between. Germline CDR1 and CDR2: SGHAT and FQNNGV. CDR3 length: 14 amino acids. Filled out from reference TRBV11-2 and TRBJ2-1, the complete variable domain reads EAGVAQSPRYKIIEKRQSVAFWCNPISGHATLYWYQQILGQGPKLLIQFQNNGVVDDSQLPKDRFSAERLKGVDSTLKIQPAKLEDSAVYLCASSSDPAGNEQFFGPGTRLTVL.

The rearrangement joins TRBV7-9 to TRBJ2-7, with D maybe TRBD1 (6 bases). Germline V lookup: CDR1 SEHNR, CDR2 FQNEAQ (reference sequence). The CDR3 is 14 amino acids. V lost 7 bases and J 1 base, leaving 14 bases between the germline ends. In nucleotides, the CDR3 is TGTGCCAGCACTTCAGGGGTTGAGTCCTACGAGCAGTACTTC. This gives the protein CASTSGVESYEQYF.

This sequence joins TRBV28 and TRBJ2-3; 11 bases map to TRBD2. CDR1 is MDHEN, CDR2 SYDVKM, per germline. The CDR3 runs 17 residues. V lost 2 bases to trimming and J lost 0 bases; unmatched junction nucleotides: 4. CDR3 loop: CASSLLAGGTSTDTQYF. The CDR3 DNA is TGTGCCAGCAGTTTACTAGCGGGAGGTACTAGCACAGATACGCAGTATTTT.

The rearrangement joins TRBV19 to TRBJ1-4; 8 bases line up with TRBD1. CDR1 LNHDA and CDR2 SQIVND come from the germline V gene (reference sequence). The CDR3 extends over 17 amino acids. J was trimmed by 2 bases and V by 3 bases; bases with no gene match: 8. CDR3 sequence: CASSIRQGQSTNEKLFF. For the CDR3, the DNA is TGTGCCAGTAGTATCCGACAGGGGCAGTCTACTAATGAAAAACTGTTTTTT.

The chain combines TRBV27 with TRBJ1-2, with 8 bases fitting TRBD1. Trimming removed 8 bases from V and 2 bases from J; junction bases left unmatched: 7. The CDR3 totals 14 residues. Germline-derived CDR1 and CDR2 are MNHEY and SMNVEV (reference sequence). The CDR3 bases are TGTGCCAGCGCCTTGGACAGGGCGAACTATGGCTACACCTTC. This encodes CASALDRANYGYTF.

V usage is TRBV6-6 and J usage is TRBJ1-3; D may be TRBD1 (5 bases). Germline V lookup: CDR1 MNHNY, CDR2 SVGAGI (reference sequence). V was trimmed by 5 bases and J by 0 bases, leaving 11 bases between them. The CDR3 covers 15 residues. The CDR3: CASSKGPISGNTIYF. DNA for the CDR3: TGTGCCAGCAGTAAGGGACCGATCTCTGGAAACACCATATATTTT.

In this sample, this clone turned up once. The CDR3 ends on some other residue instead of the conserved phenylalanine or tryptophan, so this is likely a read error. The CDR3 DNA sequence: TGTGCCACCAACCCTAATCCTTGGGGAGCTTTCTCT. The encoded protein is CATNPNPWGAFS. The chain employs TRBV6-6 and TRBJ1-1, with D uncertain. Germline V CDR1 and CDR2: MNHNY, SVGAGI (reference sequence). V lost 10 bases and J lost 10, with 19 bases in between. This CDR3 comprises 12 residues.

The J gene is TRBJ2-5, the V gene TRBV30; TRBD1 matches 7 bases. Per the germline V gene, CDR1 is GTSNPN and CDR2 is SVGIG (reference sequence). V lost 5 bases and J lost 5; bases outside the gene matches: 11. The CDR3 runs to 14 residues. The CDR3 region has the DNA TGTGCCTGGGACACAGGGGCGGTCGGGGAGACCCAGTACTTC. Its translation is CAWDTGAVGETQYF.

The CDR3 coding sequence is TGTGCCAGCAGTTACGCCGGGACAGGGTATCAGCCCCAGCATTTT. Translating gives CASSYAGTGYQPQHF. This sequence joins TRBV6-6 and TRBJ1-5, with 9 bases that match TRBD1. Trimming removed 2 bases from V and 5 bases from J; junction bases left unmatched: 4. This CDR3 has 15 residues. The germline CDR1 and CDR2 sequences are MNHNY and SVGAGI (reference sequence).

The sample holds a few counts of this clone. The chain recombines TRBV2 with TRBJ2-3, with TRBD2 identical over 10 bases. The CDR3 loop spans 14 amino acids. Germline assignment: CDR1 SNHLY and CDR2 FYNNEI. The V gene end was trimmed by 3 bases and the J gene end by 5 bases; junction bases not matched to a gene: 2. The CDR3 nucleotides read TGTGCCAGCAGTGAGTCTAGCGGGGGAGATACGCAGTATTTT. Its protein product is CASSESSGGDTQYF. Combining the CDR3 with reference TRBV2 and TRBJ2-3 gives the whole variable domain EPEVTQTPSHQVTQMGQEVILRCVPISNHLYFYWYRQILGQKVEFLVSFYNNEISEKSEIFDDQFSVERPDGSNFTLKIRSTKLEDSAMYFCASSESSGGDTQYFGPGTRLTVL.

The V and J genes are TRBV28 and TRBJ2-2; no clear D gene. V was pared by 6 bases and J by 5 bases, with 13 bases between. The CDR3 has 14 residues. The germline V gene has CDR1 MDHEN and CDR2 SYDVKM. The CDR3 DNA reads TGTGCCAGCAGCTTTGCTTGGGGAACCGGGGAGCTGTTTTTT. This sequence encodes CASSFAWGTGELFF.